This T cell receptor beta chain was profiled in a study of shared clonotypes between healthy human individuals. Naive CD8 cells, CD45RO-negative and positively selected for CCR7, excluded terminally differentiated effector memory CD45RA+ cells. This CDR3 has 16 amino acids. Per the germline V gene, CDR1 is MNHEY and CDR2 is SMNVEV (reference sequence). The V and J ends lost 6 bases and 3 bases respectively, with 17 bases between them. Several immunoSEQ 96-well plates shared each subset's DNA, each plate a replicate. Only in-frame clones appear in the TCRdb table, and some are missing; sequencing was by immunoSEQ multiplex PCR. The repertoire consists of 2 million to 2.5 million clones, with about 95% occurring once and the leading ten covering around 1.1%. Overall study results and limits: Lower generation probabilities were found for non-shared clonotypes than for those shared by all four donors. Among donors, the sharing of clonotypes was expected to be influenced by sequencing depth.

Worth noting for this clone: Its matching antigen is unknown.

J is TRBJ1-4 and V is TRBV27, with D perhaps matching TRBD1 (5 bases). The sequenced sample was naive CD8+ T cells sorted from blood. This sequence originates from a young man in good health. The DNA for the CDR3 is TGTGCCAGCAGACCAACCCCCGAGGGGCCTAATGAAAAACTGTTTTTT. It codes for CASRPTPEGPNEKLFF.